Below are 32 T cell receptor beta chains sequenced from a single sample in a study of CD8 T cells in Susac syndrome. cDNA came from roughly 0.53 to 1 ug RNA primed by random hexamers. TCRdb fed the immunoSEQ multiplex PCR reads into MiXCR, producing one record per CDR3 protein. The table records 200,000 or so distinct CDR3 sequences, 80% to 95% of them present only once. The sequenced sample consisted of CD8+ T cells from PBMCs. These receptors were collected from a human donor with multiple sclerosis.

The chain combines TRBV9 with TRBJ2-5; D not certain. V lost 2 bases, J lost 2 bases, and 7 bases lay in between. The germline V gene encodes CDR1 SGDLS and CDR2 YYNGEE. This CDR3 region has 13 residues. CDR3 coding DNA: TGTGCCAGCAGCGTCGACTTACAAGAGACCCAGTACTTC. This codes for CASSVDLQETQYF.

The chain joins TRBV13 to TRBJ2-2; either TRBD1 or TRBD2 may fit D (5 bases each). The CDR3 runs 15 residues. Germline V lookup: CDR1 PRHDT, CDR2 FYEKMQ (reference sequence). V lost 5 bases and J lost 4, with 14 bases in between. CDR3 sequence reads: CASSQGPRGTGELFF. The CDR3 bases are TGTGCCAGCAGCCAGGGACCTCGGGGCACCGGGGAGCTGTTTTTT. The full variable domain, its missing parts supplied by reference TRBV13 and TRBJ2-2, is AAGVIQSPRHLIKEKRETATLKCYPIPRHDTVYWYQQGPGQDPQFLISFYEKMQSDKGSIPDRFSAQQFSDYHSELNMSSLELGDSALYFCASSQGPRGTGELFFGEGSRLTVL.

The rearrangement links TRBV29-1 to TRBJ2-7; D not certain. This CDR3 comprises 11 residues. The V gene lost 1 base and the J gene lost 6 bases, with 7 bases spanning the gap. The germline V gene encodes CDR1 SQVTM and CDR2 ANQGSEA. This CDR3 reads CSVEAYSEQYF. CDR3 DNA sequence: TGCAGCGTTGAAGCATATAGCGAGCAGTACTTC.

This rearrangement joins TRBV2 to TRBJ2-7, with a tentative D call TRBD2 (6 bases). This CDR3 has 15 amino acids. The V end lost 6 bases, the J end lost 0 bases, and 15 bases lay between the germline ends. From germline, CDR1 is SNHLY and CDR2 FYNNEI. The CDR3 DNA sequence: TGTGCCAGCAGCGGTAGACCTAGCGTCTCCTACGAGCAGTACTTC. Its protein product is CASSGRPSVSYEQYF.

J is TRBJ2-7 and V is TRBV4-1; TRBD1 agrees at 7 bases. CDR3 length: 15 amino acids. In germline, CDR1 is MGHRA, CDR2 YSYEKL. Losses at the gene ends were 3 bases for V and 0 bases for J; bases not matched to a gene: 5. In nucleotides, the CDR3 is TGCGCCAGCAGCCATACAGGGGTCCCCTCCTACGAGCAGTACTTC. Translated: CASSHTGVPSYEQYF.

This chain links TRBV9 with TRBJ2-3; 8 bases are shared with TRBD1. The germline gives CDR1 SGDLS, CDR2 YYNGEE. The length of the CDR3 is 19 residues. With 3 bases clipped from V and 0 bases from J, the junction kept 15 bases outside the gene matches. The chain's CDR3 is CASSGGDRRPLPSTDTQYF. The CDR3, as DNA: TGTGCCAGCAGCGGAGGGGACAGGCGACCCCTCCCTAGCACAGATACGCAGTATTTT.

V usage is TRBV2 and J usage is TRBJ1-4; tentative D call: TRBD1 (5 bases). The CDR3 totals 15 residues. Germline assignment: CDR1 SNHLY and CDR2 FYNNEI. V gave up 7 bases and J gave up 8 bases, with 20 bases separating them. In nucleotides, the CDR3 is TGTGCCAGCACGGGCAGGGTAGCCCTTAAAGAAAAACTGTTTTTT. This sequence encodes CASTGRVALKEKLFF.

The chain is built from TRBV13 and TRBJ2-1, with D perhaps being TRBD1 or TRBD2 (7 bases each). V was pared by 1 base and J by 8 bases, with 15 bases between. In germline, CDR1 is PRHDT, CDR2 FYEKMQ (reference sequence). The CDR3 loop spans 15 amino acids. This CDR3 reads CASSLEGGGIDEQFF. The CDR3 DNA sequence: TGTGCCAGCAGCTTAGAGGGAGGGGGCATCGATGAGCAGTTCTTC.

This chain's CDR3 is CASRTGLGNQPQHF. The CDR3 DNA sequence: TGTGCCAGCAGGACGGGTCTGGGCAATCAGCCCCAGCATTTT. This chain uses TRBV27 with TRBJ1-5; no definite D call. V lost 6 bases and J 2 bases, leaving 11 bases between the germline ends. Germline CDR1 reads MNHEY; CDR2 reads SMNVEV (reference sequence). This CDR3 has 14 residues.

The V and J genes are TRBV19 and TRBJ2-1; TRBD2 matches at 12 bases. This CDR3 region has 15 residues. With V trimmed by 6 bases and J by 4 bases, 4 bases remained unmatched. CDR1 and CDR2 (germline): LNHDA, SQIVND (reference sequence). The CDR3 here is CASSWTSGDYNEQFF. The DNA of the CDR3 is TGTGCCAGTAGCTGGACTAGCGGGGATTACAATGAGCAGTTCTTC. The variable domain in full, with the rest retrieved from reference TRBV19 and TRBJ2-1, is DGGITQSPKYLFRKEGQNVTLSCEQNLNHDAMYWYRQDPGQGLRLIYYSQIVNDFQKGDIAEGYSVSREKKESFPLTVTSAQKNPTAFYLCASSWTSGDYNEQFFGPGTRLTVL.

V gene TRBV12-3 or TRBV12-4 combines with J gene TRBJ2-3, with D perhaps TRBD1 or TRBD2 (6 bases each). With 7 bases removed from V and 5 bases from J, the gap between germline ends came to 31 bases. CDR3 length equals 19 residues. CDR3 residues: CASNREEPLEGHGRDTQYF. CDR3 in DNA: TGTGCCAGCAACAGGGAGGAGCCCTTGGAGGGCCACGGGAGAGATACGCAGTATTTT.

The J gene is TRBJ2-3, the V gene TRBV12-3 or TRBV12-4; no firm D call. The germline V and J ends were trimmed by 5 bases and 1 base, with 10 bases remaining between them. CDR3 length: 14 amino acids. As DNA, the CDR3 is TGTGCCAGCAGTGGCAGGCTCCGCACAGATACGCAGTATTTT. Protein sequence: CASSGRLRTDTQYF.

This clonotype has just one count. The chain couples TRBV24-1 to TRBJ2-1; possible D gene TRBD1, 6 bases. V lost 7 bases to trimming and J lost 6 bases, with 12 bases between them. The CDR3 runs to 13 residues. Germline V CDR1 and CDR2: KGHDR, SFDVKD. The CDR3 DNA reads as TGTGCCACCAGCGACAGGACCTTCAATGAGCAGTTCTTC. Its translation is CATSDRTFNEQFF.

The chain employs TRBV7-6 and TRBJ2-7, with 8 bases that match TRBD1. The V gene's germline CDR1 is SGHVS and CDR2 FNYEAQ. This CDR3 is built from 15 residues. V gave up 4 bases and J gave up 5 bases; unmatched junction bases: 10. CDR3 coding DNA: TGTGCCAGCAGCTCGCGATCGACAGGGGCGGACGAGCAGTACTTC. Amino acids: CASSSRSTGADEQYF.

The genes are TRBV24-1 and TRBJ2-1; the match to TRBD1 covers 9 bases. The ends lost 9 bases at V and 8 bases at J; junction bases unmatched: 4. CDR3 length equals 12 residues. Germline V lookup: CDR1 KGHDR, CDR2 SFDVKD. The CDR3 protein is CATQDRGDEQFF. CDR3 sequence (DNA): TGTGCCACCCAGGACAGGGGCGATGAGCAGTTCTTC.

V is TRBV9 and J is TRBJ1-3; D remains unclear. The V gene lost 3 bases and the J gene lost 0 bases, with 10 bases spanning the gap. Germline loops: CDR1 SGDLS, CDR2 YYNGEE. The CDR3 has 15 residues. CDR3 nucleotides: TGTGCCAGCAGCGACGTGGGCAACTCTGGAAACACCATATATTTT. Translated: CASSDVGNSGNTIYF.

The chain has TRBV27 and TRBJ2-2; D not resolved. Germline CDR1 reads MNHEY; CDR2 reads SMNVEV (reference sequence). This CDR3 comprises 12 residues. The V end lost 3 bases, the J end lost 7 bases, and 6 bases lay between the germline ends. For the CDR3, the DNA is TGTGCCAGCAGTTTGGTGGGCGGGGAGCTGTTTTTT. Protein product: CASSLVGGELFF.

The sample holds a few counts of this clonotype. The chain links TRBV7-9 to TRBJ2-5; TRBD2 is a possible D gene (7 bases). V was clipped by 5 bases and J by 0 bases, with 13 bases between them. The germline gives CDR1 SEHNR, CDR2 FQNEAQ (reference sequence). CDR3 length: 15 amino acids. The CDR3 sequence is CASSLRGGDQETQYF. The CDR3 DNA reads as TGTGCCAGCAGCCTAAGGGGGGGGGACCAAGAGACCCAGTACTTC.

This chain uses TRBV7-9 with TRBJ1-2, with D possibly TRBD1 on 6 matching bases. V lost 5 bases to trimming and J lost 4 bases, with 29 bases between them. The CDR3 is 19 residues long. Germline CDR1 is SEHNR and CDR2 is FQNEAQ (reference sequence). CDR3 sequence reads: CASSPVRRGPEALTYGYTF. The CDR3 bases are TGTGCCAGCAGCCCAGTAAGACGGGGGCCCGAGGCGCTCACCTATGGCTACACCTTC.

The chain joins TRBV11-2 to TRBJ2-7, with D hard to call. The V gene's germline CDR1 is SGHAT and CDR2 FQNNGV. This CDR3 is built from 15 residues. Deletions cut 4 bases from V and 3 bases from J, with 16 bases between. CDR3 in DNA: TGTGCCAGCAGCTCTGACAACTTTTCTGGCTACGAGCAGTACTTC. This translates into CASSSDNFSGYEQYF.

CDR3 nucleotides: TGTGCCAGCAGGATTTCCGGGGGGTTGGCCTACGAGCAGTACTTC. Residues: CASRISGGLAYEQYF. This sequence joins TRBV5-4 and TRBJ2-7, with TRBD2 identical over 7 bases. Trimming at V came to 5 bases and at J to 2 bases, leaving 10 bases not matched to a gene. CDR3 size: 15 residues. The germline gives CDR1 SGHNT, CDR2 YYREEE (reference sequence).

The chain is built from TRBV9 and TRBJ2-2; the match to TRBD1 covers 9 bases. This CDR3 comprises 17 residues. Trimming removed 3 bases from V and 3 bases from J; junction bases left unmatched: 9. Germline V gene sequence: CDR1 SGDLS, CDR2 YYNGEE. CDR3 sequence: CASSEPRDRVHTGELFF. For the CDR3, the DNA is TGTGCCAGCAGCGAGCCCCGGGACAGGGTGCACACCGGGGAGCTGTTTTTT.

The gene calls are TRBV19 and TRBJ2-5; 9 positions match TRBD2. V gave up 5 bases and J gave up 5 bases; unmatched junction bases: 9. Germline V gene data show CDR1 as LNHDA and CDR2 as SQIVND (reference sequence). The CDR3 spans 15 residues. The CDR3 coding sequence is TGTGCCAGTAGTGGCGGGAGGGCCCGTTGGGAGACCCAGTACTTC. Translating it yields CASSGGRARWETQYF. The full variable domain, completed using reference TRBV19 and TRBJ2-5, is DGGITQSPKYLFRKEGQNVTLSCEQNLNHDAMYWYRQDPGQGLRLIYYSQIVNDFQKGDIAEGYSVSREKKESFPLTVTSAQKNPTAFYLCASSGGRARWETQYFGPGTRLLVL.

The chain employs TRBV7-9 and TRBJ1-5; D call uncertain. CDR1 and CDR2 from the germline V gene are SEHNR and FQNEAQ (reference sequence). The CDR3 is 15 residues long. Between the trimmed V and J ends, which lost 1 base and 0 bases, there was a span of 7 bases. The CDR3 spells CASSLGAASNQPQHF. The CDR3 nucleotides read TGTGCCAGCAGCTTAGGAGCAGCTAGCAATCAGCCCCAGCATTTT.

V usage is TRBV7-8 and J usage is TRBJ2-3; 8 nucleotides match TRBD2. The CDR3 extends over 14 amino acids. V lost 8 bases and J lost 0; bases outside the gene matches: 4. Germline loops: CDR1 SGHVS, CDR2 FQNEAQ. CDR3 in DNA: TGTGCCAGCTTGCGGGGGGTGAGCACAGATACGCAGTATTTT. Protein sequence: CASLRGVSTDTQYF.

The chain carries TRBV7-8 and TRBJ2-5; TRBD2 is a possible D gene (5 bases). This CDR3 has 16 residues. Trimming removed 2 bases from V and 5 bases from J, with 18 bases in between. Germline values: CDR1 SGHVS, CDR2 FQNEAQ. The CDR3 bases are TGTGCCAGCAGCTTACGGGCCAGCACCCCGGGGGAGACCCAGTACTTC. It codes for CASSLRASTPGETQYF.

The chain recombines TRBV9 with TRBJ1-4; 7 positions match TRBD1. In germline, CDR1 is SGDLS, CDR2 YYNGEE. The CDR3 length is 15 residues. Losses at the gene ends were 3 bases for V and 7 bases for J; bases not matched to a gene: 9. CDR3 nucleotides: TGTGCCAGCAGCGAAGGACAGGTTGCCATTGAAAAACTGTTTTTT. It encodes CASSEGQVAIEKLFF.

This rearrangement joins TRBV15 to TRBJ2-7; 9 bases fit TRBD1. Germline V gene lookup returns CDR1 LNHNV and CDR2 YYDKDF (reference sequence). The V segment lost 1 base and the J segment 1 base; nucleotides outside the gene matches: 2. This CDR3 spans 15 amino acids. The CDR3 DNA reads TGTGCCACCAGCAGAGTACAGGGGGCTTCCTACGAGCAGTACTTC. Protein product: CATSRVQGASYEQYF.

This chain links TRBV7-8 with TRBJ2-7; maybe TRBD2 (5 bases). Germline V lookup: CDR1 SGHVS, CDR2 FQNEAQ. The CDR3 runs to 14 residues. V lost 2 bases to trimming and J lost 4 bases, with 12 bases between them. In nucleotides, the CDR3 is TGTGCCAGCAGCTTACCCACCCGGAGGTACGAGCAGTACTTC. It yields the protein CASSLPTRRYEQYF.

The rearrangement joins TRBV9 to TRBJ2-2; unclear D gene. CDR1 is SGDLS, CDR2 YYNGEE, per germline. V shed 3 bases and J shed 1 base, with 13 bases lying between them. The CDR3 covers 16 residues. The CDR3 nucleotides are TGTGCCAGCAGCGCCCCCGGGCTGCGGAACACCGGGGAGCTGTTTTTT. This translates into CASSAPGLRNTGELFF.

As DNA, the CDR3 is TGTGCCAGCAGGAAGTCAGGGGGAGAGGGTCAGCCCCAGCATTTT. It is translated as CASRKSGGEGQPQHF. This chain links TRBV6-1 with TRBJ1-5; 7 bases fit TRBD1. Looked up from germline, CDR1 is MNHNS and CDR2 is SASEGT. This CDR3 contains 15 residues. With V trimmed by 6 bases and J by 6 bases, 11 bases remained unmatched.

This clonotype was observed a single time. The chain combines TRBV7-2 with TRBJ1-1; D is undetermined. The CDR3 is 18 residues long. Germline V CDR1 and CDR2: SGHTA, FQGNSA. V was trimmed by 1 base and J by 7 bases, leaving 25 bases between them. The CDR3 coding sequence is TGTGCCAGCAGCTTAGAAGTGTCTGCCACGGGGTTTTTCAGTGAAGCTTTCTTT. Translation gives CASSLEVSATGFFSEAFF. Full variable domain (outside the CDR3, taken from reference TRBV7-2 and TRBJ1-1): GAGVSQSPSNKVTEKGKDVELRCDPISGHTALYWYRQSLGQGLEFLIYFQGNSAPDKSGLPSDRFSAERTGGSVSTLTIQRTQQEDSAVYLCASSLEVSATGFFSEAFFGQGTRLTVV.